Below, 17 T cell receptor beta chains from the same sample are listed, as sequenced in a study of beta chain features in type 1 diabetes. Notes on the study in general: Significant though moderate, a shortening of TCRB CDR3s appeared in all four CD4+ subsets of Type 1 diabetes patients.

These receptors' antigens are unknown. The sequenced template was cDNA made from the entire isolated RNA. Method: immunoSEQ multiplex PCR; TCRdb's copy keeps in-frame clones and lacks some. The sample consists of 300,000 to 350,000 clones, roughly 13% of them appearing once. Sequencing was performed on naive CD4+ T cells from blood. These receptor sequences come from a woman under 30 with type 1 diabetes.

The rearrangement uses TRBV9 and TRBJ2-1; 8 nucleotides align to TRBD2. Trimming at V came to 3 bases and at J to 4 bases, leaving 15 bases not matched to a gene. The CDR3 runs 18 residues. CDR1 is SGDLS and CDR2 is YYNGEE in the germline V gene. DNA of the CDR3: TGTGCCAGCAGCGCGGGGGGGCTGGTTAGCGGGCCGTACAATGAGCAGTTCTTC. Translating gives CASSAGGLVSGPYNEQFF.

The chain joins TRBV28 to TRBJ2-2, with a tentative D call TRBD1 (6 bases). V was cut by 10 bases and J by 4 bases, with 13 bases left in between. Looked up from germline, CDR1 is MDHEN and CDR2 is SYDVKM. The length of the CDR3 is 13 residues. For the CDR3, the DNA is TGTGCCACAAAGGGACAAATCACCGGGGAGCTGTTTTTT. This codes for CATKGQITGELFF.

In nucleotides, the CDR3 is TGTGCCAGCAGTGAAATCCGAGACCCGAGGTTCCGTGGCTACACCTTC. Protein: CASSEIRDPRFRGYTF. The chain couples TRBV6-1 to TRBJ1-2; D remains unclear. The ends were cut back, 2 bases at V and 7 bases at J, with 20 bases in the middle. CDR3 length: 16 amino acids. Germline CDR1 MNHNS, CDR2 SASEGT.

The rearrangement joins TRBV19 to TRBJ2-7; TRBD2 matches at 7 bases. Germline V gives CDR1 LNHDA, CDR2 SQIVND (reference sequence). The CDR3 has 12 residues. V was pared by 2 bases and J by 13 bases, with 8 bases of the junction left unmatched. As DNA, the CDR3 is TGTGCCAGTAGTATACCTAGCGGATCCCAATACTTC. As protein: CASSIPSGSQYF.

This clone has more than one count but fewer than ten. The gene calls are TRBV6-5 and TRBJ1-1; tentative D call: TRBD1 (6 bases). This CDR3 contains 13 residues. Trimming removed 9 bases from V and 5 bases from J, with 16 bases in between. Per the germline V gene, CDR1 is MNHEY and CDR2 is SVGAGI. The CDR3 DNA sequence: TGTGCCAGTGTGGGTCCCAGGGGAACTGAAGCTTTCTTT. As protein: CASVGPRGTEAFF.

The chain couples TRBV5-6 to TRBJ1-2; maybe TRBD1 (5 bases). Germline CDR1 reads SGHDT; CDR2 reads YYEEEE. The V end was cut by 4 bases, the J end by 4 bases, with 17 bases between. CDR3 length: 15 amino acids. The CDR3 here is CASSLSRGSGYGYTF. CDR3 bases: TGTGCCAGCAGCCTCTCGCGGGGGTCGGGCTATGGCTACACCTTC.

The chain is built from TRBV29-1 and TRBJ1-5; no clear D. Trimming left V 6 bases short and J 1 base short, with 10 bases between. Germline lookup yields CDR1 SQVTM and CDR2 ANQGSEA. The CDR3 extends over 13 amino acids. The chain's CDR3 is CSVTTRSNQPQHF. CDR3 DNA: TGCAGCGTCACCACAAGAAGCAATCAGCCCCAGCATTTT.

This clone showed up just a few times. The CDR3 is CASTTRLALKETQYF. The CDR3, as DNA: TGTGCCAGCACCACCCGGCTAGCGCTAAAAGAGACCCAGTACTTC. The chain employs TRBV5-4 and TRBJ2-5; D perhaps matches TRBD2 (6 bases). Trimming stripped 6 bases from V and 3 bases from J, with 18 bases between. The germline V gene has CDR1 SGHNT and CDR2 YYREEE (reference sequence). This CDR3 has 15 amino acids. Looking up the rest from reference TRBV5-4 and TRBJ2-5 gives the full variable domain: ETGVTQSPTHLIKTRGQQVTLRCSSQSGHNTVSWYQQALGQGPQFIFQYYREEENGRGNFPPRFSGLQFPNYSSELNVNALELDDSALYLCASTTRLALKETQYFGPGTRLLVL.

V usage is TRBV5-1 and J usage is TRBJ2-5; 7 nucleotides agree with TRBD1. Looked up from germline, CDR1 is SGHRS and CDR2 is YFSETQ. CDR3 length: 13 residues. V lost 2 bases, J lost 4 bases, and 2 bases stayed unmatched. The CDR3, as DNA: TGCGCCAGCAGCTTACAGGGGTCAGAGACCCAGTACTTC. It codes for CASSLQGSETQYF.

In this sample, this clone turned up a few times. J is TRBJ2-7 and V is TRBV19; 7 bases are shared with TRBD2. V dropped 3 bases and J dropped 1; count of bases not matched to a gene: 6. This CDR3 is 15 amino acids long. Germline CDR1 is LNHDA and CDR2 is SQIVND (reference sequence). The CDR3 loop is CASSMGRARSYEQYF. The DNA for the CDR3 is TGTGCCAGTAGTATGGGGAGGGCCCGTTCCTACGAGCAGTACTTC.

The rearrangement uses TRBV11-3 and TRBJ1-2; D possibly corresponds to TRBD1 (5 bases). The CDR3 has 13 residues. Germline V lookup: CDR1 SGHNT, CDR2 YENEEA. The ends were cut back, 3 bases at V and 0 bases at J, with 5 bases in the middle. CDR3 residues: CASSLDTNYGYTF. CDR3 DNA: TGTGCCAGCAGCTTGGACACTAACTATGGCTACACCTTC.

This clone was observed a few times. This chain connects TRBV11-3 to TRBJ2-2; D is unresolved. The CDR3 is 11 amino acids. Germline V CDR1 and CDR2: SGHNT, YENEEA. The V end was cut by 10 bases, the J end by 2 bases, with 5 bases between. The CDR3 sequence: CATSNTGELFF. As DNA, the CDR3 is TGTGCCACTTCTAACACCGGGGAGCTGTTTTTT.

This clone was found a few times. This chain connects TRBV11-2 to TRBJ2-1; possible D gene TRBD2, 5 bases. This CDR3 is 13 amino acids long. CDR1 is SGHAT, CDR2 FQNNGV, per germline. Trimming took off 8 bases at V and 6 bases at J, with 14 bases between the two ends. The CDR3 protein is CASFKAGANEQFF. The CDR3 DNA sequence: TGTGCCAGCTTTAAGGCGGGTGCCAATGAGCAGTTCTTC.

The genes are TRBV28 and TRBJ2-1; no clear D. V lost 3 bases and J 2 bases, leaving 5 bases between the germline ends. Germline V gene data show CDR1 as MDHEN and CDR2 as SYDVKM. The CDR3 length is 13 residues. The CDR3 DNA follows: TGTGCCAGCAGTTTTCTTCCCTACAATGAGCAGTTCTTC. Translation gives CASSFLPYNEQFF.

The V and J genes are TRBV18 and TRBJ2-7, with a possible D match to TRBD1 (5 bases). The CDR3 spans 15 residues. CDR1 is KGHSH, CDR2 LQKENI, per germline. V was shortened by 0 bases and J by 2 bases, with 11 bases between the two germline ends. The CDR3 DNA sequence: TGTGCCAGCTCACCACCCGCAGGGAATGCCTACGAGCAGTACTTC. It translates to CASSPPAGNAYEQYF. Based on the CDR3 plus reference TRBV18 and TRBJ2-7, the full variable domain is NAGVMQNPRHLVRRRGQEARLRCSPMKGHSHVYWYRQLPEEGLKFMVYLQKENIIDESGMPKERFSAEFPKEGPSILRIQQVVRGDSAAYFCASSPPAGNAYEQYFGPGTRLTVT.

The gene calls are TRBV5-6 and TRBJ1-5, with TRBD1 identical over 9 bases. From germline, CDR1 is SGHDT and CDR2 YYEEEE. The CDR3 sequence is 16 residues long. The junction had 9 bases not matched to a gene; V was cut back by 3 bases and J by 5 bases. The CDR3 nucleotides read TGTGCCAGCAGCTCCCCGGGACAGGGAGAGGATCAGCCCCAGCATTTT. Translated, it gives CASSSPGQGEDQPQHF. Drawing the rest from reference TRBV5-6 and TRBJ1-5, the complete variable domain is DAGVTQSPTHLIKTRGQQVTLRCSPKSGHDTVSWYQQALGQGPQFIFQYYEEEERQRGNFPDRFSGHQFPNYSSELNVNALLLGDSALYLCASSSPGQGEDQPQHFGDGTRLSIL.

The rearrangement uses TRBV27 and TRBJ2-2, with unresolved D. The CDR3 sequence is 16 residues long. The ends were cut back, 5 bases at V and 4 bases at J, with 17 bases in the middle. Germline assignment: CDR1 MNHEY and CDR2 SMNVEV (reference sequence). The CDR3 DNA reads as TGTGCCAGCAGTATTCCTAGGTGGCGCCCCACCGGGGAGCTGTTTTTT. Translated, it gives CASSIPRWRPTGELFF.